The 22 T cell receptor beta chains presented below share a single source sample, sequenced in a study of T cell clones after liver transplantation. Repertoires were generated with immunoSEQ multiplex PCR, while TCRdb's copy carries only in-frame clones and drops some. This table has under 35,000 clones, around 94% appearing once. The sample consisted of CD8+ T cells from blood, taken 12 months after liver transplant. Source of these receptors: a human patient who received a liver transplant. Part of the T cells may come from the graft donor.

The genes are TRBV9 and TRBJ2-2, with TRBD1 matching over 7 bases. The germline gives CDR1 SGDLS, CDR2 YYNGEE. The CDR3 consists of 17 residues. Trimming at V came to 3 bases and at J to 5 bases, leaving 13 bases not matched to a gene. The CDR3 sequence: CASSAPQRGPGTGELFF. The CDR3 DNA reads TGTGCCAGCAGCGCCCCCCAAAGGGGGCCGGGGACCGGGGAGCTGTTTTTT.

This rearrangement joins TRBV12-5 to TRBJ2-7, with 9 bases aligning to TRBD2. After removal of 4 bases from V and 7 bases from J, the junction contained 8 bases not matched to a gene. In germline, CDR1 is LGHNT, CDR2 FRNRAP. This CDR3 spans 14 amino acids. DNA for the CDR3: TGTGCTAGTGGTTCCTTAGCGGGAGTAGGGGAGCAGTACTTC. The encoded protein is CASGSLAGVGEQYF.

This rearrangement joins TRBV5-6 to TRBJ2-7; no reliable D call. Trimming took 1 base from V and 4 from J, leaving 15 bases between them. The CDR3 totals 15 residues. Germline CDR1 reads SGHDT; CDR2 reads YYEEEE. In nucleotides, the CDR3 is TGTGCCAGCAGCTTGCGTGATAGGCCTACGTACGAGCAGTACTTC. Protein product: CASSLRDRPTYEQYF.

This chain joins TRBV11-2 and TRBJ2-1, with D uncertain. The germline V gene encodes CDR1 SGHAT and CDR2 FQNNGV. The CDR3 runs 11 residues. The V gene lost 6 bases and the J gene lost 8 bases, with 8 bases spanning the gap. This CDR3 reads CASSQRDEQFF. CDR3 sequence (DNA): TGTGCCAGCAGTCAAAGGGATGAGCAGTTCTTC.

V usage is TRBV9 and J usage is TRBJ2-2; D is uncertain. Looked up from germline, CDR1 is SGDLS and CDR2 is YYNGEE. The CDR3 sequence is 15 residues long. Trimming shortened V by 4 bases and J by 7 bases, and 17 bases separated the two germline ends. DNA for the CDR3: TGTGCCAGCAGCTCCTCTACCGGCCCGAGCGGGGAGCTGTTTTTT. This codes for CASSSSTGPSGELFF. The variable domain in full, with the rest retrieved from reference TRBV9 and TRBJ2-2, is DSGVTQTPKHLITATGQRVTLRCSPRSGDLSVYWYQQSLDQGLQFLIQYYNGEERAKGNILERFSAQQFPDLHSELNLSSLELGDSALYFCASSSSTGPSGELFFGEGSRLTVL.

This clone has just one count. The CDR3 DNA reads TGTGCCAGCAGCTTAGGGGGCGGGAGTGCTGATGAGCAGTTCTTC. This gives the protein CASSLGGGSADEQFF. The V and J genes are TRBV11-3 and TRBJ2-1; 7 bases are a match to TRBD2. The V gene end was trimmed by 1 base and the J gene end by 8 bases; junction bases not matched to a gene: 8. CDR3 size: 15 residues. Germline V gene lookup returns CDR1 SGHNT and CDR2 YENEEA.

Turning to this clone: At one of its ends the junction is not consistent with the germline gene, which may arise from a read error. The chain recombines TRBV2 with TRBJ2-1; the match to TRBD2 covers 8 bases. Looked up from germline, CDR1 is SNHLY and CDR2 is FYNNEI. The CDR3 loop spans 14 amino acids. The chain's CDR3 is CASPLADSYNEQLF. CDR3 coding DNA: TGTGCCAGCCCACTAGCGGATTCCTACAATGAGCAGCTCTTC.

This clone appeared a single time. The genes are TRBV19 and TRBJ2-7; D is undetermined. V lost 5 bases to trimming and J lost 0 bases, with 11 bases between them. Germline-derived CDR1 and CDR2 are LNHDA and SQIVND (reference sequence). There are 14 residues in the CDR3. This chain's CDR3 is CASSASVPSYEQYF. CDR3 nucleotides: TGTGCCAGTAGTGCCTCCGTACCCTCCTACGAGCAGTACTTC.

V gene TRBV4-3 combines with J gene TRBJ2-3, with a possible D match to TRBD2 (6 bases). Trimming took off 5 bases at V and 5 bases at J, with 20 bases between the two ends. The CDR3 runs 16 residues. Germline-derived CDR1 and CDR2 are LGHNA and YSLEER. The CDR3 is CASSYEDGGRGDTQYF. CDR3 DNA sequence: TGCGCCAGCAGCTACGAGGACGGAGGGCGGGGAGATACGCAGTATTTT.

CDR3 sequence reads: CASSLVENTEAFF. As DNA, the CDR3 is TGTGCCAGCAGCTTAGTTGAGAACACTGAAGCTTTCTTT. V is TRBV7-2 and J is TRBJ1-1; D gene uncertain. Per the germline V gene, CDR1 is SGHTA and CDR2 is FQGNSA. The CDR3 runs to 13 residues. Trimming pared 1 base from V and 1 base from J, leaving 4 bases between. The full variable domain, in which reference TRBV7-2 and TRBJ1-1 provide the parts outside the CDR3, is GAGVSQSPSNKVTEKGKDVELRCDPISGHTALYWYRQSLGQGLEFLIYFQGNSAPDKSGLPSDRFSAERTGGSVSTLTIQRTQQEDSAVYLCASSLVENTEAFFGQGTRLTVV.

The J gene is TRBJ1-1, the V gene TRBV7-9; D may be TRBD1 (6 bases). The V end was cut by 5 bases, the J end by 3 bases, with 13 bases between. Germline CDR1 is SEHNR and CDR2 is FQNEAQ (reference sequence). There are 14 residues in the CDR3. In nucleotides, the CDR3 is TGTGCCAGCAGCGGTCGGGGGCAGGACACTGAAGCTTTCTTT. It encodes CASSGRGQDTEAFF.

This clone was recorded once. The CDR3 loop is CASNREGHEQYF. For the CDR3, the DNA is TGTGCCAGCAACCGTGAGGGCCACGAGCAGTACTTC. The chain uses TRBV7-9 and TRBJ2-7; D is possibly TRBD2 (5 bases). V was shortened by 7 bases and J by 5 bases, with 12 bases between the two germline ends. The germline V gene has CDR1 SEHNR and CDR2 FQNEAQ (reference sequence). This CDR3 region has 12 residues.

The chain combines TRBV2 with TRBJ2-7; no clear D gene. V gave up 0 bases and J gave up 4 bases, with 10 bases separating them. Germline CDR1 reads SNHLY; CDR2 reads FYNNEI. The CDR3 spans 14 residues. CDR3 residues: CASSEAGPLYEQYF. The CDR3, as DNA: TGTGCCAGCAGTGAAGCCGGGCCCCTTTACGAGCAGTACTTC. The variable domain in full, completed from reference TRBV2 and TRBJ2-7, reads EPEVTQTPSHQVTQMGQEVILRCVPISNHLYFYWYRQILGQKVEFLVSFYNNEISEKSEIFDDQFSVERPDGSNFTLKIRSTKLEDSAMYFCASSEAGPLYEQYFGPGTRLTVT.

The chain uses TRBV21-1 and TRBJ2-4; the table gives TRBD2 as D, unverified against the DNA. TRBV21-1 is recorded as a pseudogene. There are 14 residues in the CDR3. The CDR3 DNA reads as TGTGCCAGCAGGCACCGGGGAGTCAAAAACATTCAGTACTTC. This encodes CASRHRGVKNIQYF.

V usage is TRBV5-4 and J usage is TRBJ2-5, with D possibly being TRBD2 (6 bases). Trimming left V 4 bases short and J 1 base short, with 14 bases between. The CDR3 contains 15 residues. Per the germline V gene, CDR1 is SGHNT and CDR2 is YYREEE (reference sequence). The CDR3 nucleotides are TGTGCCAGCAGCCTAGCTAGCGAGATCCAAGAGACCCAGTACTTC. It translates to CASSLASEIQETQYF.

The chain has TRBV11-2 and TRBJ2-7; D assignment may be TRBD1 or TRBD2 (5 bases each). Trimming cost V 5 bases and J 2 bases, with 16 bases left between them. The CDR3 length is 15 residues. Germline CDR1 SGHAT, CDR2 FQNNGV. CDR3 sequence reads: CASSIVTGTTYEQYF. CDR3 DNA sequence: TGTGCCAGCAGCATAGTGACCGGGACGACCTACGAGCAGTACTTC.

The chain uses TRBV5-4 and TRBJ2-7; either TRBD1 or TRBD2 may supply D (5 bases each). Germline V gene lookup returns CDR1 SGHNT and CDR2 YYREEE (reference sequence). The CDR3 contains 14 residues. The V and J ends lost 4 bases and 0 bases respectively, with 11 bases between them. CDR3 nucleotides: TGTGCCAGCAGCCCGGGACCCCTCTCCTACGAGCAGTACTTC. It yields the protein CASSPGPLSYEQYF.

This sequence joins TRBV11-3 and TRBJ2-2; TRBD1 or TRBD2 may be the D gene (5 bases each). The CDR3 runs to 16 residues. Trimming pared 5 bases from V and 4 bases from J, leaving 17 bases between. From germline, CDR1 is SGHNT and CDR2 YENEEA. The CDR3 nucleotides are TGTGCCAGCAGCCTACAGGACTGGGCGGGCACCGGGGAGCTGTTTTTT. Translation: CASSLQDWAGTGELFF.

This clone was observed once. The rearrangement joins TRBV5-1 to TRBJ2-5; TRBD1 might be the D (6 bases). The CDR3 covers 15 residues. V lost 4 bases and J 5 bases, leaving 18 bases between the germline ends. Germline assignment: CDR1 SGHRS and CDR2 YFSETQ. This CDR3 is CASSDLQGRDETQYF. The CDR3 DNA follows: TGCGCCAGCAGCGACTTACAGGGTAGAGATGAGACCCAGTACTTC.

The V and J genes are TRBV7-6 and TRBJ2-5; 9 bases agree with TRBD2. The CDR3 contains 14 residues. Germline CDR1 and CDR2: SGHVS and FNYEAQ. J was trimmed by 2 bases and V by 6 bases; bases with no gene match: 4. CDR3 in amino acids: CASSLLAGQETQYF. In DNA form, the CDR3 reads TGTGCCAGCAGTTTACTAGCGGGTCAAGAGACCCAGTACTTC.

This clone was seen a single time. The genes are TRBV10-2 and TRBJ2-7; a weak D match, TRBD1 (6 bases). The CDR3 runs to 11 residues. The germline V and J ends were trimmed by 6 bases and 6 bases, with 9 bases remaining between them. Per germline, CDR1 WSHSY and CDR2 SAAADI. CDR3 sequence (DNA): TGCGCCAGCAGCACAGGGACCGAGCAGTACTTC. This sequence encodes CASSTGTEQYF.

V is TRBV7-9 and J is TRBJ2-7; 9 bases align to TRBD1. The CDR3 spans 14 residues. CDR1 is SEHNR, CDR2 FQNEAQ, per germline (reference sequence). Trimming cost V 5 bases and J 2 bases; bases outside gene matches: 4. The CDR3: CASSHRDRAYEQYF. The CDR3 coding sequence is TGTGCCAGCAGCCACCGGGACAGGGCCTACGAGCAGTACTTC. The full variable domain, with the rest looked up from reference TRBV7-9 and TRBJ2-7, is DTGVSQNPRHKITKRGQNVTFRCDPISEHNRLYWYRQTLGQGPEFLTYFQNEAQLEKSRLLSDRFSAERPKGSFSTLEIQRTEQGDSAMYLCASSHRDRAYEQYFGPGTRLTVT.